A single TCR beta chain is shown here with its context. In the study's own analysis: Reference gene primers were amplified, and this amplification served to estimate nucleated cell counts. The table came from immunoSEQ multiplex PCR; TCRdb's copy has only in-frame clones and leaves some out. V and J calls and clone size are given by that table; D and trimming were obtained from the DNA. The sample shows 200,000 to 300,000 clones, 80% to 90% of them seen only once. This specimen comes from a study of blood T cell repertoires in COVID-19. Study in general: The United States, Italy and Spain were the sources of the acute and convalescent COVID-19 samples. T cells, B-cell-depleted T cells, or PBMCs supplied cDNA or gDNA.

This CDR3 contains 14 residues. Germline CDR1 is MNHEY and CDR2 is SVGAGI. Losses at the gene ends were 10 bases for V and 0 bases for J; bases not matched to a gene: 8. Sequencing was carried out using peripheral blood. The origin of this receptor is a man aged 45-65 years with acute or convalescent COVID-19. The V call is TRBV6-5, the J call TRBJ1-1; 7 bases match TRBD1. CDR3 coding DNA: TGTGCCATCCACCCGGGACAGATGAACACTGAAGCTTTCTTT. This codes for CAIHPGQMNTEAFF.